Below, 20 T cell receptor beta chains from the same sample are listed, as sequenced in a study of cytomegalovirus exposure and HLA in healthy donors. The protocol was immunoSEQ multiplex PCR, while the TCRdb copy is restricted to in-frame clones and leaves out a portion. The data contain roughly 100,000 clones, around 86% of them singletons. The sequencing input was PBMCs. These receptor sequences come from a woman between 18 and 30 years old in good health and CMV-seropositive.

The rearrangement links TRBV11-2 to TRBJ2-6; 7 bases align to TRBD1. J was trimmed by 1 base and V by 4 bases; bases with no gene match: 7. CDR1 and CDR2 (germline): SGHAT, FQNNGV. The CDR3 is 17 amino acids. CDR3 nucleotide sequence: TGTGCCAGCAGCTACGGGACAGCCCGATCTGGGGCCAACGTCCTGACTTTC. The encoded protein is CASSYGTARSGANVLTF.

The chain couples TRBV9 to TRBJ1-1; D may be TRBD1 (5 bases). Germline CDR1 is SGDLS and CDR2 is YYNGEE. This CDR3 has 11 residues. V dropped 4 bases and J dropped 11 bases, with 12 bases sitting between them. CDR3 sequence reads: CASSPQGQAFF. The CDR3 region has the DNA TGTGCCAGCAGCCCCCAGGGTCAGGCTTTCTTT.

This chain uses TRBV27 with TRBJ2-2, with 16 bases matching TRBD2. Germline trimming cut 7 bases from V and 0 bases from J; bases unmatched to any gene: 11. This CDR3 spans 20 amino acids. The germline CDR1 and CDR2 sequences are MNHEY and SMNVEV (reference sequence). CDR3 sequence: CASTPGTSGGAVPNTGELFF. CDR3 sequence (DNA): TGTGCCAGCACCCCTGGGACTAGCGGGGGGGCCGTTCCGAACACCGGGGAGCTGTTTTTT.

The rearrangement joins TRBV14 to TRBJ2-5; D is unclear. The CDR3 length is 14 residues. The V end was cut by 3 bases, the J end by 7 bases, with 15 bases between. Germline loops: CDR1 SGHDN, CDR2 FVKESK. The CDR3 protein is CASSQTVTSRTQYF. The CDR3 nucleotides read TGTGCCAGCAGCCAGACGGTGACAAGCCGGACCCAGTACTTC.

As regards this clone: This same CDR3 is encoded by further DNA sequences in the sample. The V gene is TRBV28, the J gene TRBJ2-5, with D tentatively TRBD2 (6 bases). Germline CDR1 is MDHEN and CDR2 is SYDVKM. The CDR3 is 13 residues long. Deletions cut 9 bases from V and 7 bases from J, with 18 bases between. CDR3 in DNA: TGTGCCAGTAGACGACCGGGAGCTTGGACCCAGTACTTC. Its protein is CASRRPGAWTQYF. The variable domain in full, with the rest retrieved from reference TRBV28 and TRBJ2-5, is DVKVTQSSRYLVKRTGEKVFLECVQDMDHENMFWYRQDPGLGLRLIYFSYDVKMKEKGDIPEGYSVSREKKERFSLILESASTNQTSMYLCASRRPGAWTQYFGPGTRLLVL.

This clone came up once. This chain uses TRBV25-1 with TRBJ2-3; TRBD1 matches 7 bases. Trimming at V came to 3 bases and at J to 3 bases, leaving 9 bases not matched to a gene. This CDR3 comprises 16 residues. Germline V gene sequence: CDR1 MGHDK, CDR2 SYGVNS. The CDR3 here is CASSDRLTGPTDTQYF. Here the CDR3 DNA reads TGTGCCAGCAGTGACCGACTGACAGGGCCTACAGATACGCAGTATTTT.

The genes are TRBV7-9 and TRBJ1-2; D uncertain. Germline V gives CDR1 SEHNR, CDR2 FQNEAQ (reference sequence). Trimming pared 2 bases from V and 4 bases from J, leaving 2 bases between. The CDR3 length is 11 residues. CDR3 sequence: CASSLLYGYTF. CDR3 sequence (DNA): TGTGCCAGCAGCTTACTCTATGGCTACACCTTC.

The V gene is TRBV28, the J gene TRBJ2-7; D is unclear. Germline assignment: CDR1 MDHEN and CDR2 SYDVKM. Trimming shortened V by 7 bases and J by 7 bases, and 17 bases separated the two germline ends. This CDR3 region has 13 residues. In DNA form, the CDR3 reads TGTGCCAGCATTCTGGGCAGAACAAAGGAGCAGTACTTC. Its translation is CASILGRTKEQYF.

The chain recombines TRBV4-1 with TRBJ2-1; 9 bases match TRBD1. Germline V lookup: CDR1 MGHRA, CDR2 YSYEKL. Germline trimming cut 0 bases from V and 9 bases from J; bases unmatched to any gene: 12. The length of the CDR3 is 17 residues. The CDR3 DNA reads TGCGCCAGCAGCCAAGATCGAGACAGGGGGGTTGTGGGTGAGCAGTTCTTC. Its protein product is CASSQDRDRGVVGEQFF.

The chain recombines TRBV4-1 with TRBJ1-2, with a weak D call TRBD1 (5 bases). Trimming took off 1 base at V and 4 bases at J, with 13 bases between the two ends. The CDR3 is 15 residues long. The V gene's germline CDR1 is MGHRA and CDR2 YSYEKL. Here the CDR3 DNA reads TGCGCCAGCAGCCAAGCGACCCGGGGGGGCTATGGCTACACCTTC. Amino acid sequence: CASSQATRGGYGYTF.

This chain connects TRBV29-1 to TRBJ1-2, with D maybe TRBD1 (5 bases). Germline V gene sequence: CDR1 SQVTM, CDR2 ANQGSEA. V was pared by 3 bases and J by 5 bases, with 10 bases between. The CDR3 sequence is 12 residues long. CDR3 residues: CSVDSPGYGYTF. The CDR3 DNA reads as TGCAGCGTTGATTCCCCAGGGTATGGCTACACCTTC. Full variable domain (remainder filled in from reference TRBV29-1 and TRBJ1-2): SAVISQKPSRDICQRGTSLTIQCQVDSQVTMMFWYRQQPGQSLTLIATANQGSEATYESGFVIDKFPISRPNLTFSTLTVSNMSPEDSSIYLCSVDSPGYGYTFGSGTRLTVV.

This chain joins TRBV28 and TRBJ2-7; tentatively, D is TRBD2 (5 bases). Germline lookup yields CDR1 MDHEN and CDR2 SYDVKM. Trimming left V 3 bases short and J 6 bases short, with 9 bases between. The CDR3 has 12 amino acids. The CDR3 here is CASSLDRGEQYF. CDR3 sequence (DNA): TGTGCCAGCAGTTTGGACCGGGGCGAGCAGTACTTC.

There are a few counts of this clone. The chain has TRBV6-1 and TRBJ1-4; 7 bases match TRBD1. Trimming cost V 2 bases and J 8 bases; bases outside gene matches: 5. The CDR3 covers 14 residues. In germline, CDR1 is MNHNS, CDR2 SASEGT. The DNA for the CDR3 is TGTGCCAGCAGTGAAAGGGGGCCAGAGGAAAAACTGTTTTTT. Translating it yields CASSERGPEEKLFF.

V is TRBV6-1 and J is TRBJ2-4, with a possible D match to TRBD1 (5 bases). From germline, CDR1 is MNHNS and CDR2 SASEGT. CDR3 size: 13 residues. Trimming shortened V by 0 bases and J by 6 bases, and 6 bases separated the two germline ends. CDR3 residues: CASSEAQGNIQYF. The DNA of the CDR3 is TGTGCCAGCAGTGAAGCGCAGGGAAACATTCAGTACTTC.

The chain recombines TRBV7-3 with TRBJ1-1; 12 nucleotides match TRBD1. CDR1 SGHTA and CDR2 FQGTGA come from the germline V gene. Trimming at V came to 5 bases and at J to 2 bases, leaving 9 bases not matched to a gene. This CDR3 comprises 17 residues. CDR3 sequence: CASSKGDRGRFNTEAFF. The CDR3 bases are TGTGCCAGCAGCAAAGGGGACAGGGGGCGATTCAACACTGAAGCTTTCTTT. Using reference TRBV7-3 and TRBJ1-1 for the parts outside the CDR3, the full variable domain is GAGVSQTPSNKVTEKGKYVELRCDPISGHTALYWYRQSLGQGPEFLIYFQGTGAADDSGLPNDRFFAVRPEGSVSTLKIQRTERGDSAVYLCASSKGDRGRFNTEAFFGQGTRLTVV.

V gene TRBV4-2 combines with J gene TRBJ2-2; 14 bases are a match to TRBD2. The CDR3 covers 18 residues. From germline, CDR1 is LGHNA and CDR2 YNFKEQ. V was clipped by 1 base and J by 3 bases; unmatched bases: 4. The CDR3 region is CASSQVTSGRAHTGELFF. The CDR3 DNA reads TGTGCCAGCAGCCAAGTGACTAGCGGGAGGGCCCACACCGGGGAGCTGTTTTTT.

This rearrangement joins TRBV9 to TRBJ2-2; 16 bases are shared with TRBD2. Germline V gene data show CDR1 as SGDLS and CDR2 as YYNGEE. The CDR3 is 20 amino acids. Unmatched junction bases numbered 13, after V lost 4 bases and J lost 4 bases. The CDR3 DNA reads as TGTGCCAGCAGCCTCCTGATGGGGACTAGCGGGAGGGCGAGCACCGGGGAGCTGTTTTTT. Protein sequence: CASSLLMGTSGRASTGELFF. The complete variable domain, with remaining parts taken from reference TRBV9 and TRBJ2-2, reads DSGVTQTPKHLITATGQRVTLRCSPRSGDLSVYWYQQSLDQGLQFLIQYYNGEERAKGNILERFSAQQFPDLHSELNLSSLELGDSALYFCASSLLMGTSGRASTGELFFGEGSRLTVL.

The chain links TRBV7-9 to TRBJ1-5, with D maybe TRBD1 (6 bases). The CDR3 is made up of 15 amino acids. V shed 5 bases and J shed 4 bases, with 15 bases lying between them. Germline V lookup: CDR1 SEHNR, CDR2 FQNEAQ (reference sequence). The CDR3 loop is CASSPPGGQNQPQHF. The CDR3 DNA reads as TGTGCCAGCAGCCCCCCTGGGGGACAAAATCAGCCCCAGCATTTT.

This chain joins TRBV7-9 and TRBJ1-2; TRBD1 is a possible D gene (6 bases). V was clipped by 2 bases and J by 3 bases, with 13 bases between them. The CDR3 has 15 amino acids. The V gene's germline CDR1 is SEHNR and CDR2 FQNEAQ (reference sequence). The CDR3 nucleotides read TGTGCCAGCAGCTTAAACAGGGCTTCAGACTATGGCTACACCTTC. Translation gives CASSLNRASDYGYTF.

In this sample, this clone turned up once. V gene TRBV23-1 combines with J gene TRBJ2-7; tentatively, D is TRBD2 (5 bases). TRBV23-1 is an ORF for which the function is uncertain. V lost 3 bases to trimming and J lost 0 bases, with 12 bases between them. There are 15 residues in the CDR3. The CDR3 DNA is TGCGCCAGCAGTCACCTAGCACGGGGCTCCTACGAGCAGTACTTC. This translates into CASSHLARGSYEQYF.